This is a list of T cell receptor beta chains from one sample in a study of T cell responses to AZD1222 COVID-19 vaccine. Generated by immunoSEQ multiplex PCR, the TCRdb table keeps only in-frame clones and is missing some. The table records about 78,000 clones, approximately 86% of them present only once. Here the sequenced sample was peripheral blood, taken on day 0 of AZD1222 vaccination. These receptors came from an adult in good health. Both conserved end residues are part of each CDR3. Each record gives: CDR3 DNA, CDR3 protein, D gene, J gene, clone size, V gene. D genes are given only for firm matches. Size tells how often a clone was seen (once, few, many) or the class of an expanded clone, and some rows leave it out.

TGTGCCAGCAGCTATGGGACTAGCGGGCCTCAAGAGACCCAGTACTTC,CASSYGTSGPQETQYF,TRBD2,TRBJ2-5,-,TRBV7-9
TGTGCCACCAGTGAGCCAGGGACGGAAAGCTCCTACAATGAGCAGTTCTTC,CATSEPGTESSYNEQFF,-,TRBJ2-1,-,TRBV24-1
TGTGCCAGCAGTCTCAGGTCCGGTGGCTACACCTTC,CASSLRSGGYTF,-,TRBJ1-2,-,TRBV12-3/TRBV12-4
TGTGCCAGCAGCCAACCTCAGGGCAGGCAGTTCTTC,CASSQPQGRQFF,-,TRBJ2-1,-,TRBV3-1/TRBV3-2
TGTGCCAGCAGCCAACAGACAGGGGCCAAGCCCCAGCATTTT,CASSQQTGAKPQHF,TRBD1,TRBJ1-5,few,TRBV4-2
TGCGCCAGCAGCCCGGGACAGACAAATCCCTACACTGAAGCTTTCTTT,CASSPGQTNPYTEAFF,TRBD1,TRBJ1-1,-,TRBV5-1
TGTGCCAGCAGTGAAGCGCTGGGGGGGGGAGCCAAAAACATTCAGTACTTC,CASSEALGGGAKNIQYF,TRBD2,TRBJ2-4,-,TRBV2
TGTGCCAGCAGCCCGCAAGCCGACGGATCCTACGAGCAGTACTTC,CASSPQADGSYEQYF,-,TRBJ2-7,-,TRBV3-1/TRBV3-2
TGCGCCAGCAGCTCGGACGGCTCTAAAAATTCACCCCTCCACTTT,CASSSDGSKNSPLHF,-,TRBJ1-6,-,TRBV5-1
TGTGCCAGCAGTCCGGGGGACATCTCGACGGGCTACACCTTC,CASSPGDISTGYTF,-,TRBJ1-2,-,TRBV28
TGTGCCAGCAGCCCCTTGGAGTATAGCTTTGGCGAGCAGTACTTC,CASSPLEYSFGEQYF,-,TRBJ2-7,-,TRBV7-6
TGTGCCAGCAGCCAAGGGAGAAACACTGAAGCTTTCTTT,CASSQGRNTEAFF,-,TRBJ1-1,-,TRBV3-1/TRBV3-2
TGTGCCAGCAGAAGGGGCTCTGGAAACACCATATATTTT,CASRRGSGNTIYF,-,TRBJ1-3,-,TRBV2
TGTGCCAGCCGGAACTACTATGGCTACACCTTC,CASRNYYGYTF,-,TRBJ1-2,-,TRBV28
TGTGCCAGCAGCTTAGGTCCCCAAAGCGACTTTGAAAAACTGTTTTTT,CASSLGPQSDFEKLFF,-,TRBJ1-4,once,TRBV7-6
TGTGCCAGCAGTTACGACCTCGGGGAGACCCAGTACTTC,CASSYDLGETQYF,-,TRBJ2-5,-,TRBV6-5
TGTGCCAGCTCAAGCCGACAGGACTCCTACGAGCAGTACTTC,CASSSRQDSYEQYF,-,TRBJ2-7,-,TRBV18
TGTGCCACCTCACCCGGGACAGGGGTTTCCTACGAGCAGTACTTC,CATSPGTGVSYEQYF,TRBD1,TRBJ2-7,once,TRBV28
TGTGCCTGCTACCAGGGGAATTCTGGTTCACCCCTCCACTTT,CACYQGNSGSPLHF,-,TRBJ1-6,few,TRBV30
TGTGCCAGCAGTGGGGGGGTGGAAGGCTACACCTTC,CASSGGVEGYTF,-,TRBJ1-2,-,TRBV27
TGTGCCACCAGTGAAAGGACAGTCTCGGAGACCCAGTACTTC,CATSERTVSETQYF,-,TRBJ2-5,-,TRBV24-1
TGTGCCAGCAGCCCCCGGGACGCCCATGATGGCAATCAGCCCCAGCATTTT,CASSPRDAHDGNQPQHF,-,TRBJ1-5,-,TRBV7-6
TGTGCCAGCAGTCGTAATCAGCCCCAGCATTTT,CASSRNQPQHF,-,TRBJ1-5,-,TRBV6-5
TGTGCCAGCTCACCACCGAGGGGTCCAGATACGCAGTATTTT,CASSPPRGPDTQYF,-,TRBJ2-3,-,TRBV18
TGTGCCAGCAGCTTAGAGTACACAGATACGCAGTATTTT,CASSLEYTDTQYF,-,TRBJ2-3,-,TRBV7-8
TGTGCCAGCAGTCCCCCTGCAGCCTACGAGCAGTACTTC,CASSPPAAYEQYF,-,TRBJ2-7,-,TRBV25-1
TGTGCCAGCAGCCAAGAGCCCTCTGCGGGGGGCTACACCTTC,CASSQEPSAGGYTF,-,TRBJ1-2,-,TRBV3-1/TRBV3-2
TGTGCCAGCAGCTTAAGCGGGAGGGCCCCAGATACGCAGTATTTT,CASSLSGRAPDTQYF,TRBD2,TRBJ2-3,-,TRBV5-5
TGTGCCAGCAGCCAAGTTCTGAGCGCCCTCCGGGAGGGGCAGTACTTC,CASSQVLSALREGQYF,TRBD2,TRBJ2-7,-,TRBV3-1/TRBV3-2
TGTGCCACCTCGAATGTAGGCCCGAGAAACACCATATATTTT,CATSNVGPRNTIYF,-,TRBJ1-3,-,TRBV7-2
TGTGCCAGCAGCCACCGACAGGGGTCTGAAGCTTTCTTT,CASSHRQGSEAFF,TRBD1,TRBJ1-1,-,TRBV3-1/TRBV3-2
TGCGCCAGCAGTGTCGAGGGCAAAAACATTCAGTACTTC,CASSVEGKNIQYF,-,TRBJ2-4,-,TRBV5-1
TGCGCCAGCAGCGCCCAGACAGGTTCTCAAGAGACCCAGTACTTC,CASSAQTGSQETQYF,-,TRBJ2-5,-,TRBV5-1
TGTGCCAGCAGCTTTGTGGCGGGAGGGCCCACAGATACGCAGTATTTT,CASSFVAGGPTDTQYF,TRBD2,TRBJ2-3,-,TRBV11-2
TGCGCCAGCAGCGTGCAAGTGGCGGGAGGTTCCACAGATACGCAGTATTTT,CASSVQVAGGSTDTQYF,TRBD2,TRBJ2-3,-,TRBV4-1
TGTGCCAGCAGTAGCACGGGCTTCAAGAGAAACACCATATATTTT,CASSSTGFKRNTIYF,-,TRBJ1-3,-,TRBV28
TGTGCCAGCAGCTTAGCCCCAGGGAACCCCTACGAGCAGTACTTC,CASSLAPGNPYEQYF,-,TRBJ2-7,once,TRBV7-6
TGTGCCAGTAGTATACAGTACAATGAGCAGTTCTTC,CASSIQYNEQFF,-,TRBJ2-1,-,TRBV19
TGCGCCAGCAGCTTGGACAGGATGGGGTCAGATGAAAAACTGTTTTTT,CASSLDRMGSDEKLFF,-,TRBJ1-4,-,TRBV5-1
TGTGCCAGTAGTATAGGACAGGGGATGAACACTGAAGCTTTCTTT,CASSIGQGMNTEAFF,TRBD1,TRBJ1-1,-,TRBV19
TGTGCCAGCAGCTCTGTCGGGGGGATGCAGTACTTC,CASSSVGGMQYF,TRBD2,TRBJ2-7,few,TRBV7-3